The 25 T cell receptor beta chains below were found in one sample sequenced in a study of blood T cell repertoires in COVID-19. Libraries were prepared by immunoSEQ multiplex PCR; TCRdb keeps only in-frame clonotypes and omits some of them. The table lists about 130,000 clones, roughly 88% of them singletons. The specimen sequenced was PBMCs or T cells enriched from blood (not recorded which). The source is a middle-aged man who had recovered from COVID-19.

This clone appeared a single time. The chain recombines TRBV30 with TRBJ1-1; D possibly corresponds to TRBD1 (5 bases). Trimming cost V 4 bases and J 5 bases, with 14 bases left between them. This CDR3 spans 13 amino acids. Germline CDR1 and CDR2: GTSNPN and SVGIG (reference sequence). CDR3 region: CAWTRQGGTEAFF. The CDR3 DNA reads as TGTGCCTGGACGAGGCAGGGAGGGACTGAAGCTTTCTTT.

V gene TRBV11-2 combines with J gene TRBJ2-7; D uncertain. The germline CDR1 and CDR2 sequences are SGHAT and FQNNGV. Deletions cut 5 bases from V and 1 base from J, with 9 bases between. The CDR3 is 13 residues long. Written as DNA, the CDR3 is TGTGCCAGCAGCCGACTCGTTTCCTACGAGCAGTACTTC. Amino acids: CASSRLVSYEQYF. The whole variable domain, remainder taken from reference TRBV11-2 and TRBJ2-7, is EAGVAQSPRYKIIEKRQSVAFWCNPISGHATLYWYQQILGQGPKLLIQFQNNGVVDDSQLPKDRFSAERLKGVDSTLKIQPAKLEDSAVYLCASSRLVSYEQYFGPGTRLTVT.

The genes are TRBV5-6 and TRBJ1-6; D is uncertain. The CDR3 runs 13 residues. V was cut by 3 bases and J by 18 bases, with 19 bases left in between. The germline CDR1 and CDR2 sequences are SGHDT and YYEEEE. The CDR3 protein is CASSSRYGPRPHF. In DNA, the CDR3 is TGTGCCAGCAGCTCTAGATACGGCCCCCGGCCCCACTTT.

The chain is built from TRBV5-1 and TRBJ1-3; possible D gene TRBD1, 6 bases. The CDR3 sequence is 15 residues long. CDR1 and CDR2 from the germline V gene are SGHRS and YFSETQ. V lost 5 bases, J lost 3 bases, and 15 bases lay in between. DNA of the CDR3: TGCGCCAGCAGGGACGGGCAGGGGAATGGAAACACCATATATTTT. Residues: CASRDGQGNGNTIYF.

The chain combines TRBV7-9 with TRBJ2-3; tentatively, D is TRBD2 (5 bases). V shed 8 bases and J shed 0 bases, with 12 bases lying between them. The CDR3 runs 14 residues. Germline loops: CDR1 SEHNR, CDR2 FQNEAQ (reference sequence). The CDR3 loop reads CASHRLTSTDTQYF. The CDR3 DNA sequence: TGTGCCAGCCATCGACTAACTAGCACAGATACGCAGTATTTT.

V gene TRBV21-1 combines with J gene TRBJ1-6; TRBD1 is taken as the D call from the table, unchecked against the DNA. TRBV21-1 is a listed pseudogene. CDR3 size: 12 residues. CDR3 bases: TGTGCCAGCATCAGGGGCAATTCACCCCTCCACTTT. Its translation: CASIRGNSPLHF.

DNA for the CDR3: TGTGCCAGCAGTGCTTCTAGGGGAACGGAGAATGGCTACACCTTC. Its protein is CASSASRGTENGYTF. V and J are TRBV2 and TRBJ1-2; tentative D call: TRBD1 (5 bases). Germline loops: CDR1 SNHLY, CDR2 FYNNEI. Deletions cut 4 bases from V and 6 bases from J, with 18 bases between. The CDR3 is made up of 15 amino acids.

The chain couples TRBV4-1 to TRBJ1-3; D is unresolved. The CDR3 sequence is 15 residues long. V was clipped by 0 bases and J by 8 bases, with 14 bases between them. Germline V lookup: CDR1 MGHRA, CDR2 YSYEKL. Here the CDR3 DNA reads TGCGCCAGCAGCCAAGAACGGCAGGAGGCCTACACCATATATTTT. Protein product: CASSQERQEAYTIYF.

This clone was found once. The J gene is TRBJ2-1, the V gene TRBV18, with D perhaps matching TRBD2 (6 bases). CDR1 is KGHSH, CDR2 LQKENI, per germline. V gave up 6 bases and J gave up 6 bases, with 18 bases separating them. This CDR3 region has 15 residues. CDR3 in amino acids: CASSPRGGPSNEQFF. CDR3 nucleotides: TGTGCCAGCTCGCCGCGGGGCGGACCCTCCAATGAGCAGTTCTTC.

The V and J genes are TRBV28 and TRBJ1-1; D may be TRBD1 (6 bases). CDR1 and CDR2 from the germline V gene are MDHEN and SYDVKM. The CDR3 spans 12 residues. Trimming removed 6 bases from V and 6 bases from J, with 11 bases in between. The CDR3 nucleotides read TGTGCCAGCAGAGAACAGGGACCTGAAGCTTTCTTT. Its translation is CASREQGPEAFF.

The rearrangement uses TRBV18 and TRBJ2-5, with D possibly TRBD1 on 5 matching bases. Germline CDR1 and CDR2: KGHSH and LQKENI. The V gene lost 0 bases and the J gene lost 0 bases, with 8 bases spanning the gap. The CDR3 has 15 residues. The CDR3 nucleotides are TGTGCCAGCTCACCACCGTCCAGGGACCAAGAGACCCAGTACTTC. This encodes CASSPPSRDQETQYF.

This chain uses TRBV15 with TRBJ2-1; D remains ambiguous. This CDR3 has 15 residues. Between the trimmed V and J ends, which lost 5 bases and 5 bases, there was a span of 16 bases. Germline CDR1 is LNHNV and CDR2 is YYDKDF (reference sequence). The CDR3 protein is CATSLNRFSDNEQFF. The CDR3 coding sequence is TGTGCCACCAGCCTTAACCGGTTTTCCGACAATGAGCAGTTCTTC.

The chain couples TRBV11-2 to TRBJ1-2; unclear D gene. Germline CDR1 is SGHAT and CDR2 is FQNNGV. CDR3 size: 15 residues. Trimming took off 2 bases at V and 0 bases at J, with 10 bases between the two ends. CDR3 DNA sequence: TGTGCCAGCAGCTTAATGGCAGGATCTAACTATGGCTACACCTTC. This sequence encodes CASSLMAGSNYGYTF.

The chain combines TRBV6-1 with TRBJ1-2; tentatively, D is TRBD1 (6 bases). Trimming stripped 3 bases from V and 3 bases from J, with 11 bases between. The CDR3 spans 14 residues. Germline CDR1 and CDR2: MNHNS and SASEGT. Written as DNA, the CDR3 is TGTGCCAGCAGTGACCACAGGGCCCACTATGGCTACACCTTC. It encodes CASSDHRAHYGYTF.

DNA of the CDR3: TGCGCCAGCAGCTTCGCTGCCAGAAGCAATGAGCAGTTCTTC. Amino acids: CASSFAARSNEQFF. The rearrangement joins TRBV5-1 to TRBJ2-1; D remains unclear. CDR3 length: 14 amino acids. The germline V gene has CDR1 SGHRS and CDR2 YFSETQ. Trimming pared 2 bases from V and 6 bases from J, leaving 12 bases between.

This CDR3 reads CASSLARDSQETQYF. Here the CDR3 DNA reads TGTGCCAGCAGCTTGGCTAGGGACAGCCAAGAGACCCAGTACTTC. The J gene is TRBJ2-5, the V gene TRBV5-6, with TRBD1 matching over 7 bases. The germline gives CDR1 SGHDT, CDR2 YYEEEE. V trimming: 0 bases; J trimming: 1 base; junction bases outside the gene matches: 3. The CDR3 contains 15 residues.

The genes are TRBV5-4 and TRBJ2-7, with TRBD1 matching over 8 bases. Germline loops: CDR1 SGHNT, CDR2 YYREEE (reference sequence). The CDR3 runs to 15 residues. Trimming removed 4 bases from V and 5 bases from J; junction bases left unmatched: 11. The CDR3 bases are TGTGCCAGCAGCACGCGACAGGGGCTTTCCGACGAGCAGTACTTC. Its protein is CASSTRQGLSDEQYF.

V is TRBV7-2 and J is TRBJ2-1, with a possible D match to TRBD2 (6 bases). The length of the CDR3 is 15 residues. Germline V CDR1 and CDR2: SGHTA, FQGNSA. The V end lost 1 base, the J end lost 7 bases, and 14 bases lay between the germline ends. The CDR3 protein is CASSLGLPGENEQFF. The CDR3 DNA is TGTGCCAGCAGCTTAGGGTTGCCGGGGGAGAATGAGCAGTTCTTC.

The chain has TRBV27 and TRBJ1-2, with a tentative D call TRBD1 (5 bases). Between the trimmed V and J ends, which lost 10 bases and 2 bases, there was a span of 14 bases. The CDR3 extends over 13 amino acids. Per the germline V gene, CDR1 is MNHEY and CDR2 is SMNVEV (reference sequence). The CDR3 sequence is CATSRGGNYGYTF. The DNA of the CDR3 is TGTGCCACCTCGCGCGGGGGGAACTATGGCTACACCTTC.

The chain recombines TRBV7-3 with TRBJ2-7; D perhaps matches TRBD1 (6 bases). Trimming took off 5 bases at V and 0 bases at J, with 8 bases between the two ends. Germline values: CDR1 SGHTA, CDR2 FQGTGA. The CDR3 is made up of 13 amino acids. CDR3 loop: CASSPGHSYEQYF. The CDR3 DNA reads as TGTGCCAGCAGCCCGGGACACTCCTACGAGCAGTACTTC.

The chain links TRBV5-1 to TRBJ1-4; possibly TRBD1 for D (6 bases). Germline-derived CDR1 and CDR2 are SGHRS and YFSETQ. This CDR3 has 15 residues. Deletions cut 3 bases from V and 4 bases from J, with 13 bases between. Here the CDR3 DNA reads TGCGCCAGCAGCTCGTTCAGGGGCCGTAATGAAAAACTGTTTTTT. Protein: CASSSFRGRNEKLFF.

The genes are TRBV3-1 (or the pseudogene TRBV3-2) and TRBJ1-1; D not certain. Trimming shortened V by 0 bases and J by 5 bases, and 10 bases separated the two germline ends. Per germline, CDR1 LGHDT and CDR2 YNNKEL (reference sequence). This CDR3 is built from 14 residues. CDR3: CASSQDPGSTEAFF. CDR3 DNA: TGTGCCAGCAGCCAAGATCCGGGGTCTACTGAAGCTTTCTTT.

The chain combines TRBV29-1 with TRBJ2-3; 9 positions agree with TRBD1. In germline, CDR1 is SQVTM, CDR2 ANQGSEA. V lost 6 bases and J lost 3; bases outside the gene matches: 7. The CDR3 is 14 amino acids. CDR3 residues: CSVGQGTQTDTQYF. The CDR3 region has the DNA TGCAGCGTCGGACAGGGGACTCAGACAGATACGCAGTATTTT.

CDR3 in amino acids: CASSQDPSVGGNSPLHF. The CDR3 DNA reads as TGCGCCAGCAGCCAAGATCCTTCGGTTGGGGGGAATTCACCCCTCCACTTT. The genes are TRBV4-3 and TRBJ1-6; tentatively, D is TRBD1 (5 bases). Deletions cut 0 bases from V and 7 bases from J, with 16 bases between. CDR1 is LGHNA and CDR2 is YSLEER in the germline V gene. The CDR3 runs 17 residues.

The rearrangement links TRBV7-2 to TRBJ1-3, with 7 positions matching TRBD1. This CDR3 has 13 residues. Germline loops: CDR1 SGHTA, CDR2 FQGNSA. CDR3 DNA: TGTGGGGTGGGTCAGGGGGTTGGAAACACCATATATTTT. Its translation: CGVGQGVGNTIYF.